A selection of T cell receptor beta chains follows, all from one sample in a study of human T cells and chemical hapten exposure. TCRdb redid the calling of the RACE reads with MiXCR, one entry per CDR3 protein. The sample yields more than 250,000 distinct CDR3 sequences, roughly 7.7% seen once. This specimen consisted of whole blood, obtained in connection with sensitization to the hapten diphenylcyclopropenone (DPC). The receptors derive from a man younger than 35 with alopecia areata. Some clones in this sample may be carry-over from other donors' samples. Both conserved end residues are part of each CDR3. Fields, in order: J gene, clone size, V gene, D gene, CDR3 DNA, CDR3 protein. The D gene is left open where the match is weak. Only some rows state a clone size, as once, few, many or a class for expanded clones.

J: TRBJ1-6
size: .
V: TRBV12-3/TRBV12-4
D: .
DNA: TGTGCCAGCAGTTTAGGCGGCTATTTAAATTCACCCCTCCACTTT
CDR3: CASSLGGYLNSPLHF

J: TRBJ1-1
size: .
V: TRBV20-1
D: .
DNA: TGCAGTGCTAGAGATCGCCTTGAAGCTTTCTTT
CDR3: CSARDRLEAFF

J: TRBJ2-2
size: few
V: TRBV4-1
D: .
DNA: TGCGCCAGCAGCCAATCACCGGGACGGGAGCTGTTTTTT
CDR3: CASSQSPGRELFF

J: TRBJ1-4
size: few
V: TRBV20-1
D: .
DNA: TGCAGTGCTGACGCGACTAATGAAAAACTGTTTTTT
CDR3: CSADATNEKLFF

J: TRBJ2-5
size: few
V: TRBV11-2
D: TRBD1
DNA: TGTGCCAGCAGCACCGACAGGGAAGAGACCCAGTACTTC
CDR3: CASSTDREETQYF

J: TRBJ2-3
size: few
V: TRBV27
D: .
DNA: TGTGCCAGCAGCCCGTTGCTCCTACAGGAAAGGGTTGGGACAGATACGCAGTATTTT
CDR3: CASSPLLLQERVGTDTQYF

J: TRBJ1-5
size: few
V: TRBV10-2
D: .
DNA: TGCGCCAGCAGTGGTTTTTGGAGCAATCAGCCCCAGCATTTT
CDR3: CASSGFWSNQPQHF

J: TRBJ1-1
size: many
V: TRBV5-1
D: .
DNA: TGCGCCAGCAGCTTGGCTACCGCTTACACTGAAGCTTTCTTT
CDR3: CASSLATAYTEAFF

J: TRBJ1-5
size: .
V: TRBV7-2
D: .
DNA: TGTGCCAGCAGCTTCAGGGGCTTTGGCAATCAGCCCCAGCATTTT
CDR3: CASSFRGFGNQPQHF

J: TRBJ2-7
size: .
V: TRBV19
D: .
DNA: TGTGCCAGTAGTATCTATGGGGACTCCTACGAGCAGTACTTC
CDR3: CASSIYGDSYEQYF

J: TRBJ1-1
size: few
V: TRBV29-1
D: .
DNA: TGCAGCGTCGTCCCATGGGACACTGAAGCTTTCTTT
CDR3: CSVVPWDTEAFF

J: TRBJ1-6
size: .
V: TRBV18
D: .
DNA: TGTGCCAGCTCACCAAATGACTATAATTCACCCCTCCACTTT
CDR3: CASSPNDYNSPLHF

J: TRBJ1-5
size: few
V: TRBV7-9
D: TRBD1
DNA: TGTGCCAGCAGCCAACCCGGGACAGGGATACAGCCCCAGCATTTT
CDR3: CASSQPGTGIQPQHF

J: TRBJ1-6
size: .
V: TRBV28
D: .
DNA: TGTGCCAGCAGTTTGATTGGTTCACCCCTCCACTTT
CDR3: CASSLIGSPLHF

J: TRBJ2-1
size: few
V: TRBV27
D: .
DNA: TGTGCCAGCACCCTTGGCCAGAGCTCCTACAATGAGCAGTTCTTC
CDR3: CASTLGQSSYNEQFF

J: TRBJ1-1
size: .
V: TRBV5-1
D: .
DNA: TGCGCCAGCAGCTTGGCACTGGGGGGGAACACTGAAGCTTTCTTT
CDR3: CASSLALGGNTEAFF

J: TRBJ1-3
size: few
V: TRBV29-1
D: .
DNA: TGCAGCGTTGGGGCAGGGCGTTTTGGAAACACCATATATTTT
CDR3: CSVGAGRFGNTIYF

J: TRBJ2-7
size: few
V: TRBV5-1
D: .
DNA: TGCGCCAGCAGCTTATCGACAGGGAGGGGCGAGCAGTACTTC
CDR3: CASSLSTGRGEQYF

J: TRBJ1-6
size: few
V: TRBV5-1
D: .
DNA: TGCGCCAGCAGCTCACTCCCGCCGGGGGAAAACCCCCTCCACTTT
CDR3: CASSSLPPGENPLHF

J: TRBJ2-1
size: few
V: TRBV29-1
D: .
DNA: TGCAGCGTTGAACGGGGTAGCTCCTACAATGAGCAGTTCTTC
CDR3: CSVERGSSYNEQFF

J: TRBJ2-5
size: few
V: TRBV27
D: TRBD2
DNA: TGTGCCAGCAAATTAGCGGGGGCAGAGACCCAGTACTTC
CDR3: CASKLAGAETQYF

J: TRBJ2-1
size: many
V: TRBV15
D: .
DNA: TGTGCCACCAGCGGGCGGTCCTACAATGAGCAGTTCTTC
CDR3: CATSGRSYNEQFF

J: TRBJ1-5
size: few
V: TRBV19
D: .
DNA: TGTGCCAGTAGTTGGACAACAAATCAGCCCCAGCATTTT
CDR3: CASSWTTNQPQHF

J: TRBJ1-2
size: many
V: TRBV29-1
D: .
DNA: TGCAGCGTTGATTTGAGAGGAAACTATGGCTACACCTTC
CDR3: CSVDLRGNYGYTF

J: TRBJ1-1
size: .
V: TRBV5-1
D: .
DNA: TGCGCCAGCAGCCCGGGCCTTGAAGCTTTCTTT
CDR3: CASSPGLEAFF

J: TRBJ2-3
size: many
V: TRBV6-5
D: .
DNA: TGTGCCGCAAAACCGGGCCAAAGACTGGGTACGCAGTATTTT
CDR3: CAAKPGQRLGTQYF

J: TRBJ1-3
size: few
V: TRBV9
D: TRBD1
DNA: TGTGCCAGCAGCCCCCGAGGGACAGGGGAATGGTCAGGAAACACCATATATTTT
CDR3: CASSPRGTGEWSGNTIYF

J: TRBJ2-5
size: .
V: TRBV7-9
D: .
DNA: TGTGCCAGCAGCTTCTTAGGCAGACGCCCTCAAGAGACCCAGTACTTC
CDR3: CASSFLGRRPQETQYF

J: TRBJ2-3
size: .
V: TRBV10-3
D: .
DNA: TGTGCCATCAGACTGAGCTACGATCATACAGATACGCAGTATTTT
CDR3: CAIRLSYDHTDTQYF

J: TRBJ2-4
size: few
V: TRBV6-2/TRBV6-3
D: .
DNA: TGTGCCAGCAGCCTGTGGACGGGCATTCAGTACTTC
CDR3: CASSLWTGIQYF

J: TRBJ1-6
size: few
V: TRBV11-2
D: .
DNA: TGTGCCAGCAGCCCCGACAGAATCAACTCCTATAATTCACCCCTCCACTTT
CDR3: CASSPDRINSYNSPLHF

J: TRBJ1-2
size: .
V: TRBV7-8
D: .
DNA: TGTGCCAGCAGCTTAGTCGAGGCAGGGACATATGGCTACACCTTC
CDR3: CASSLVEAGTYGYTF

J: TRBJ1-2
size: many
V: TRBV7-9
D: .
DNA: TGTGCCAGCAGCTTAGCAGCCCCTCAAGGCTACACCTTC
CDR3: CASSLAAPQGYTF

J: TRBJ1-2
size: few
V: TRBV20-1
D: .
DNA: TGCAGTGCTCAGGACTTGTATGGCTACACCTTC
CDR3: CSAQDLYGYTF

J: TRBJ1-1
size: many
V: TRBV6-6
D: .
DNA: TGTGCCAGCCACGAGGGCATGAACACTGAAGCTTTCTTT
CDR3: CASHEGMNTEAFF

J: TRBJ1-4
size: .
V: TRBV25-1
D: .
DNA: TGTGCCAGCAGTGAATACTCAGGGGCTGCTGAAAAACTGTTTTTT
CDR3: CASSEYSGAAEKLFF

J: TRBJ2-5
size: .
V: TRBV4-2
D: .
DNA: TGTGCCAGCAGCCAACTCAGCTCAGGGGAACAAGAGACCCAGTACTTC
CDR3: CASSQLSSGEQETQYF

J: TRBJ2-1
size: few
V: TRBV9
D: .
DNA: TGTGCCAGCAGCCCCCATGGGGCTACCAATGAGCAGTTCTTC
CDR3: CASSPHGATNEQFF

J: TRBJ2-1
size: .
V: TRBV24-1
D: .
DNA: TGTGCCACCAGTGGTGGTAACCAGGGAGGTTGGGGCAATGAGCAGTTCTTC
CDR3: CATSGGNQGGWGNEQFF

J: TRBJ2-1
size: many
V: TRBV20-1
D: TRBD2
DNA: TGCAGTGCCCGCGGGACTAGCGGGGTGAATGAGCAGTTCTTC
CDR3: CSARGTSGVNEQFF

J: TRBJ1-3
size: many
V: TRBV7-2
D: .
DNA: TGTGCCAGCAGCTTAGTCGGGGGCTCTGGAAACACCATATATTTT
CDR3: CASSLVGGSGNTIYF

J: TRBJ1-4
size: .
V: TRBV7-2
D: TRBD1
DNA: TGTGCCAGCAGCTTAACAGGGGGGACTAATGAAAAACTGTTTTTT
CDR3: CASSLTGGTNEKLFF

J: TRBJ1-5
size: .
V: TRBV12-3/TRBV12-4
D: TRBD1
DNA: TGTGCCAGCAGTTGGAGGACAGGGGGCAATCAGCCCCAGCATTTT
CDR3: CASSWRTGGNQPQHF

J: TRBJ1-5
size: many
V: TRBV21-1
D: .
DNA: TGTGCCAGCAGTCGCGATCAGCCCCAGCATTTT
CDR3: CASSRDQPQHF

J: TRBJ1-3
size: few
V: TRBV6-5
D: TRBD1
DNA: TGTGCCAGCAGTTACACCTGGACAGGGGCAAACACCATATATTTT
CDR3: CASSYTWTGANTIYF

J: TRBJ2-1
size: many
V: TRBV7-3
D: .
DNA: TGTGCCAGCAGCTTAAGCCACAACAATGAGCAGTTCTTC
CDR3: CASSLSHNNEQFF

J: TRBJ1-3
size: few
V: TRBV3-1
D: .
DNA: TGTGCCAGCAGCCCCGGGGGGACACGGAACTCTGGAAACACCATATATTTT
CDR3: CASSPGGTRNSGNTIYF

J: TRBJ2-7
size: few
V: TRBV7-9
D: TRBD1
DNA: TGTGCCAGCAGCTTAGGAGGGGGCATGCCTTACGAGCAGTACTTC
CDR3: CASSLGGGMPYEQYF

J: TRBJ2-1
size: few
V: TRBV28
D: .
DNA: TGTGCCAGCAGTCAGGGGGGGGCCTCCTACAATGAGCAGTTCTTC
CDR3: CASSQGGASYNEQFF

J: TRBJ2-3
size: few
V: TRBV7-2
D: .
DNA: TGTGCCAGCAGCTTATATGGTGATACGCAGTATTTT
CDR3: CASSLYGDTQYF

J: TRBJ2-1
size: .
V: TRBV25-1
D: .
DNA: TGTGCCAGCAGTGAATATCGGGGTCTTCATGAGCAGTTCTTC
CDR3: CASSEYRGLHEQFF

J: TRBJ2-2
size: few
V: TRBV20-1
D: .
DNA: TGCAGTGCTAGACGAGACAGCCGGCGGACCGGGGAGCTGTTTTTT
CDR3: CSARRDSRRTGELFF

J: TRBJ2-7
size: .
V: TRBV5-4
D: .
DNA: TGTGCCAGCAGCTCCGGGGGATCCTACGAGCAGTACTTC
CDR3: CASSSGGSYEQYF

J: TRBJ1-2
size: .
V: TRBV10-3
D: .
DNA: TGTGCCATCAGTGAGTCCGGCAGTCGTGGCTACACCTTC
CDR3: CAISESGSRGYTF